Listed below are T cell receptor beta chains from one sample, sequenced in a study of blood T cell repertoires in COVID-19. TCRdb keeps only in-frame clones here, not all; method: immunoSEQ multiplex PCR. The table lists roughly 170,000 clones, approximately 81% of them singletons. Sequenced: peripheral blood. The receptors originated from a woman between 50 and 59 years old with COVID-19, enrolled during active disease. Each CDR3 is given with its conserved first and last residue. A D gene is named only where the DNA matches it firmly. Clone size is given for some rows only: seen once, a few or many times, or a class if the clone is expanded.

J	D	V	size	CDR3	DNA
TRBJ2-2	TRBD1	TRBV6-5	-	CASSYGDRRTGELFF	TGTGCCAGCAGTTACGGGGACAGGAGGACCGGGGAGCTGTTTTTT
TRBJ2-7	TRBD1	TRBV5-1	few	CASSVGGTGNYEQYF	TGCGCCAGCAGCGTAGGAGGGACAGGAAACTACGAGCAGTACTTC
TRBJ2-5	TRBD2	TRBV11-3	-	CASSPGLATKETQYF	TGTGCCAGCAGCCCGGGACTAGCGACGAAAGAGACCCAGTACTTC
TRBJ2-3	-	TRBV5-1	-	CASSLVGGSTDTQYF	TGCGCCAGCAGCTTGGTTGGGGGGTCCACAGATACGCAGTATTTT
TRBJ2-7	-	TRBV2	-	CASSERSQISGYEQYF	TGTGCCAGCAGTGAAAGGTCGCAGATATCGGGCTACGAGCAGTACTTC
TRBJ1-1	-	TRBV10-3	-	CATGEGHSNTEAFF	TGTGCCACCGGGGAGGGGCACTCGAACACTGAAGCTTTCTTT
TRBJ2-7	-	TRBV13	-	CASSLGRYEQYF	TGTGCCAGCAGCTTAGGTCGGTACGAGCAGTACTTC
TRBJ1-4	TRBD1	TRBV7-9	once	CASSLGQADGEKLFF	TGTGCCAGCAGCCTGGGACAGGCGGATGGTGAAAAACTGTTTTTT
TRBJ2-7	-	TRBV27	-	CASSLPRGEQYF	TGTGCCAGCAGTTTACCAAGGGGAGAGCAGTACTTC
TRBJ1-2	-	TRBV6-5	-	CASSYAGVGYGYTF	TGTGCCAGCAGTTACGCGGGGGTTGGCTATGGCTACACCTTC